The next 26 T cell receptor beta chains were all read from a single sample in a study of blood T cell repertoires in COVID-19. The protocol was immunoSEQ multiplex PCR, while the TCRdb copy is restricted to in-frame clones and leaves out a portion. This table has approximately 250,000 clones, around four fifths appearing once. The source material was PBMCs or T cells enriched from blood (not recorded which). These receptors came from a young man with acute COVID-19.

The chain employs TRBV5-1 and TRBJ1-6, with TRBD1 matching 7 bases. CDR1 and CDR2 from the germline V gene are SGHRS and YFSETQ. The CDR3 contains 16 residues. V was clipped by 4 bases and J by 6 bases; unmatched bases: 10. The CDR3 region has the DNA TGCGCCAGCAGCGCCGCGACAGGGTTTCTTAATTCACCCCTCCACTTT. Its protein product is CASSAATGFLNSPLHF.

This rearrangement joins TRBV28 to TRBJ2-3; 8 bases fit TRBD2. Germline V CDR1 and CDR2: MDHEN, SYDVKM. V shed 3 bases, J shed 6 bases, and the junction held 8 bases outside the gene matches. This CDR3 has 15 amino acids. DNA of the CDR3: TGTGCCAGCAGTTTGCCGGGTCCGGGGGGGGATACGCAGTATTTT. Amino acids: CASSLPGPGGDTQYF.

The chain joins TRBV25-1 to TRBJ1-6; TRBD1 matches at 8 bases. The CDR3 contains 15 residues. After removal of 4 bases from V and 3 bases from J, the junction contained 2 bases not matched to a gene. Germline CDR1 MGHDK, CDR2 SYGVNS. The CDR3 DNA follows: TGTGCCAGCAGTGGTGGACAGGGCTATAATTCACCCCTCCACTTT. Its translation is CASSGGQGYNSPLHF.

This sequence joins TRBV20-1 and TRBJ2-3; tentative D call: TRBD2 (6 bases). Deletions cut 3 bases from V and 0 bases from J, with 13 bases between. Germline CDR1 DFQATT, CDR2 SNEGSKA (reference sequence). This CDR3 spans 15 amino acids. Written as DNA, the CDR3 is TGCAGTGCTAGTAACCCGCGGGGTAGCACAGATACGCAGTATTTT. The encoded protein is CSASNPRGSTDTQYF.

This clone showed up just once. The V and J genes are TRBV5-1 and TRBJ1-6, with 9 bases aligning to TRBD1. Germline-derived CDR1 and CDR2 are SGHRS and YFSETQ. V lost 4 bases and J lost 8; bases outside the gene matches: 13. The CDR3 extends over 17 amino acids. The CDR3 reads CASSRVPGQGWDSPLHF. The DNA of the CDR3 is TGCGCCAGCAGCCGAGTCCCGGGACAGGGATGGGATTCACCCCTCCACTTT.

The CDR3 protein is CAWSLTGELFF. The CDR3 DNA reads as TGTGCCTGGAGTCTCACCGGGGAGCTGTTTTTT. The V call is TRBV30, the J call TRBJ2-2, with D uncertain. This CDR3 has 11 residues. V lost 2 bases and J lost 4, with 2 bases in between. The V gene's germline CDR1 is GTSNPN and CDR2 SVGIG (reference sequence).

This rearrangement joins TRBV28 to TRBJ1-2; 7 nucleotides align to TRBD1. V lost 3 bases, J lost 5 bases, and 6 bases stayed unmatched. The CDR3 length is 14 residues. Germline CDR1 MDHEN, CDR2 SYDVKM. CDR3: CASSFTQGGYGYTF. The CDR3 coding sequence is TGTGCCAGCAGTTTTACGCAGGGGGGATATGGCTACACCTTC.

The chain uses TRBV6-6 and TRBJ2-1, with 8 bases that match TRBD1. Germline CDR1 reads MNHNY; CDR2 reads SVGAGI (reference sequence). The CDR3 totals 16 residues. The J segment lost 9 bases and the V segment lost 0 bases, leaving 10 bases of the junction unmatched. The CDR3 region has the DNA TGTGCCAGCAGTTACTCGAGTAATGGGGGACAGGCTGAGCAGTTCTTC. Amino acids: CASSYSSNGGQAEQFF.

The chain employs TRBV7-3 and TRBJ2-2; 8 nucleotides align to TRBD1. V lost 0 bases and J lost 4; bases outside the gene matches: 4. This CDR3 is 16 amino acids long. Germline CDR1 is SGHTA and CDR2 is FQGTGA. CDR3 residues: CASSLTGTGSTGELFF. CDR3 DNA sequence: TGTGCCAGCAGCTTAACCGGGACAGGAAGCACCGGGGAGCTGTTTTTT.

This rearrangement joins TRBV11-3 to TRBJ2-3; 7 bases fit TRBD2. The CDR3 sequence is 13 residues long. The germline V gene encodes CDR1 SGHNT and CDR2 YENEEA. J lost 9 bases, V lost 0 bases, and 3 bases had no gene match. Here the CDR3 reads CASSLDSTSTQYF. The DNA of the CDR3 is TGTGCCAGCAGCTTAGATTCGACTAGCACGCAGTATTTT.

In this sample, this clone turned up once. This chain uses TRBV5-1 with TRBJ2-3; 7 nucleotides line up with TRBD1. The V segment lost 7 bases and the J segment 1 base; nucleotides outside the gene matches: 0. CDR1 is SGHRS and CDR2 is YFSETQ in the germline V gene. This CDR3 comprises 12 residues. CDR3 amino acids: CASGTGTDTQYF. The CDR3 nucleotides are TGCGCCAGCGGGACAGGCACAGATACGCAGTATTTT.

CDR3 sequence: CASSDRAGGNTIYF. The DNA for the CDR3 is TGCGCCAGCAGCGACAGGGCCGGCGGGAACACCATATATTTT. The J gene is TRBJ1-3, the V gene TRBV5-1; 7 positions agree with TRBD1. Trimming cost V 4 bases and J 7 bases; bases outside gene matches: 8. The CDR3 sequence is 14 residues long. Per germline, CDR1 SGHRS and CDR2 YFSETQ.

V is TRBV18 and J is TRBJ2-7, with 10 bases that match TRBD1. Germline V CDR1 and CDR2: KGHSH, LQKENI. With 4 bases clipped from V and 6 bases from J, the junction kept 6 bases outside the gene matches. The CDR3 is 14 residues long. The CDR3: CASSRGQGIGEQYV. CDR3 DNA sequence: TGTGCCAGCTCACGGGGACAGGGGATAGGCGAGCAGTACGTC.

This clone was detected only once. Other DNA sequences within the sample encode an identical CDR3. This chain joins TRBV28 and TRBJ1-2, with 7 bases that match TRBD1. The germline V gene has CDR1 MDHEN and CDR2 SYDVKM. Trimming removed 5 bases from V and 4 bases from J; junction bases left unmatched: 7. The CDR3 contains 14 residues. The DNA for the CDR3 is TGTGCCAGCAGTCCCCGACAGGGAGGCTATGGCTACACCTTC. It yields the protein CASSPRQGGYGYTF.

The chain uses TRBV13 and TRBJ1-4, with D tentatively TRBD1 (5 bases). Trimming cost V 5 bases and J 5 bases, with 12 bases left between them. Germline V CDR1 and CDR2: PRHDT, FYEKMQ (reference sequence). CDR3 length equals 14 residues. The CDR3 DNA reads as TGTGCCAGCAGCATCAGGGCCAGGAATGAAAAACTGTTTTTT. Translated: CASSIRARNEKLFF.

The CDR3 sequence: CASSLASDNSPLHF. CDR3 nucleotides: TGTGCCAGCAGCTTAGCCAGTGATAATTCACCCCTCCACTTT. The chain has TRBV7-9 and TRBJ1-6; unclear D gene. V shed 0 bases and J shed 5 bases, with 5 bases lying between them. The V gene's germline CDR1 is SEHNR and CDR2 FQNEAQ (reference sequence). CDR3 length: 14 amino acids.

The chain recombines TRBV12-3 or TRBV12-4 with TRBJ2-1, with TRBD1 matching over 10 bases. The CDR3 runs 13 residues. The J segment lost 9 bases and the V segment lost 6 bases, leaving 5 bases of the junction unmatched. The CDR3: CASRPDRGGEQFF. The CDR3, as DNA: TGTGCCAGCAGACCGGACAGGGGGGGTGAGCAGTTCTTC.

The CDR3 region is CASSVGQTPTDTQYF. Here the CDR3 DNA reads TGTGCCAGCAGCGTAGGACAGACTCCCACAGATACGCAGTATTTT. The rearrangement joins TRBV9 to TRBJ2-3, with D possibly matching TRBD1 (5 bases). Germline V gene data show CDR1 as SGDLS and CDR2 as YYNGEE. Trimming cost V 0 bases and J 2 bases, with 10 bases left between them. The CDR3 totals 15 residues.

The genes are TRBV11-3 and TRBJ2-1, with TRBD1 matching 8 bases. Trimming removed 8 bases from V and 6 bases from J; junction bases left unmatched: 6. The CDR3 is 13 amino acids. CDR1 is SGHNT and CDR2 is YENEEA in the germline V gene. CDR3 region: CASGRGLVNEQFF. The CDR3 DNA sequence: TGTGCCAGCGGCAGGGGGCTGGTCAATGAGCAGTTCTTC.

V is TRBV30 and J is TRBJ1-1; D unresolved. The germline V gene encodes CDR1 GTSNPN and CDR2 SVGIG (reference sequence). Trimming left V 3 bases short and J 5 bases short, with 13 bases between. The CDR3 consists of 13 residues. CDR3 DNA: TGTGCCTGGAGGGTATCCCTTCGGACTGAAGCTTTCTTT. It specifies CAWRVSLRTEAFF.

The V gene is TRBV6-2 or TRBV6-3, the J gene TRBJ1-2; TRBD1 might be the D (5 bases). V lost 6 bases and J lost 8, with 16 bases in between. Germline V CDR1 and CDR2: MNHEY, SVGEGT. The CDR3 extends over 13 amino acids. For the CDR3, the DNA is TGTGCCAGCAGCTTAACAGGAATTGGCGGCTACACCTTC. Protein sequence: CASSLTGIGGYTF.

CDR3 bases: TGTGCCAGCAGTTACTCACGGGGAACTGAAGCTTTCTTT. Its protein is CASSYSRGTEAFF. The chain carries TRBV6-5 and TRBJ1-1; D gene uncertain. The V gene lost 0 bases and the J gene lost 5 bases, with 7 bases spanning the gap. Germline V gives CDR1 MNHEY, CDR2 SVGAGI. This CDR3 is built from 13 residues.

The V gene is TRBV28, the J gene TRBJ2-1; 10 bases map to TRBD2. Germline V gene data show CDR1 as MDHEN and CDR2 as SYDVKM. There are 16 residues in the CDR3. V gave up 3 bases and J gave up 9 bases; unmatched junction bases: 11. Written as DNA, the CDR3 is TGTGCCAGCAGTTTCCAGCGGGAGGGAAGCACCGGTGAGCAGTTCTTC. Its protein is CASSFQREGSTGEQFF.

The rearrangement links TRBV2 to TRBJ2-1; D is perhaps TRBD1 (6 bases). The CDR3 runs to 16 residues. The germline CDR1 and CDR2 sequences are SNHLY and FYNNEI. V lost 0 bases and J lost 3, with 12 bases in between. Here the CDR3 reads CASSEAGRGYYNEQFF. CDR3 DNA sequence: TGTGCCAGCAGTGAAGCCGGCAGGGGATACTACAATGAGCAGTTCTTC.

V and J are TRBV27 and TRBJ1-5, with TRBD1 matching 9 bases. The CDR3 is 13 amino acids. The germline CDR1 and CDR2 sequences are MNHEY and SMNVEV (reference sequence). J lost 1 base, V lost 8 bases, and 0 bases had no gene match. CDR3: CASGTGSNQPQHF. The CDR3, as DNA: TGTGCCAGCGGGACAGGGAGCAATCAGCCCCAGCATTTT.

CDR3 sequence reads: CATSAEWTGRNEQFF. Here the CDR3 DNA reads TGTGCCACCAGTGCTGAATGGACAGGGAGAAATGAGCAGTTCTTC. J is TRBJ2-1 and V is TRBV24-1; TRBD1 matches 8 bases. Unmatched junction bases numbered 9, after V lost 5 bases and J lost 7 bases. This CDR3 comprises 15 residues. CDR1 and CDR2 from the germline V gene are KGHDR and SFDVKD.